This TCR beta chain was captured in a study of T cell changes during pregnancy in multiple sclerosis. With 1 base removed from V and 4 bases from J, the gap between germline ends came to 7 bases. This CDR3 comprises 13 residues. Per germline, CDR1 SGHTA and CDR2 FQGNSA. The protocol was immunoSEQ multiplex PCR, while the TCRdb copy is restricted to in-frame clones and leaves out a portion. This table holds some 93,000 clones, approximately 92% found once. The receptor was derived from a female donor with multiple sclerosis, enrolled in a pregnancy study. This chain links TRBV7-2 with TRBJ2-5; the D gene is possibly TRBD2 (6 bases). The sample was peripheral blood, taken after pregnancy. The CDR3 sequence is CASSLVGGETQYF. CDR3 nucleotides: TGTGCCAGCAGCTTAGTGGGGGGAGAGACCCAGTACTTC.